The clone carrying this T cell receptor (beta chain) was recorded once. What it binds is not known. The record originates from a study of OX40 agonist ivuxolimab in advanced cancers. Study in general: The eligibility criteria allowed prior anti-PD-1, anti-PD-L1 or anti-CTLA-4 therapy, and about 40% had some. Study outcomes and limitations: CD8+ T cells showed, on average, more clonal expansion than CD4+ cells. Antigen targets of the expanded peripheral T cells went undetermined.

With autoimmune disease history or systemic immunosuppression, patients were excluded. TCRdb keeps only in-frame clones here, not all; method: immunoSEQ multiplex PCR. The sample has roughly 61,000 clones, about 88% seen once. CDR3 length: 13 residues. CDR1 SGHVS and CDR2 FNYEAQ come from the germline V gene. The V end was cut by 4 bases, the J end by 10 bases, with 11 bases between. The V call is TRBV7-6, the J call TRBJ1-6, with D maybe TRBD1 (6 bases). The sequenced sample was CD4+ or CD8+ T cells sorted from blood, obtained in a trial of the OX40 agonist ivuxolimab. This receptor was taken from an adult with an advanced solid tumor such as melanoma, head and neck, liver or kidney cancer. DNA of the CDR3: TGTGCCAGCAGCTCCTTACAGGGCTCACCCCTCCACTTT. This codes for CASSSLQGSPLHF.